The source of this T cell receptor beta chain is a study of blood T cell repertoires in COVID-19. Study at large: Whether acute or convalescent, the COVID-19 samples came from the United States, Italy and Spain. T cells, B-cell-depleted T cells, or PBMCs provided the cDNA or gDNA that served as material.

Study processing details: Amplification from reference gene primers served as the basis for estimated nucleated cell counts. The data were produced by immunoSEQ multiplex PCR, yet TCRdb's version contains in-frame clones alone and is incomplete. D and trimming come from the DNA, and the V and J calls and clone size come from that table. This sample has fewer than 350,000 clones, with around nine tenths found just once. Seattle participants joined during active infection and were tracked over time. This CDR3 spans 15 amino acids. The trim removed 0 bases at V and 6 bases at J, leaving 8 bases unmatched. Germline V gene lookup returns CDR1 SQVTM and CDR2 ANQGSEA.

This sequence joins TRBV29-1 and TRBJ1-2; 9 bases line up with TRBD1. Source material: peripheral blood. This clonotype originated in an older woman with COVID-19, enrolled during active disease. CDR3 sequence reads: CSVEDRGQGVNGYTF. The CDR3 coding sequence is TGCAGCGTTGAAGATCGGGGACAGGGTGTAAATGGCTACACCTTC. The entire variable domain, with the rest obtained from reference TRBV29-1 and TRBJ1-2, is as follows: SAVISQKPSRDICQRGTSLTIQCQVDSQVTMMFWYRQQPGQSLTLIATANQGSEATYESGFVIDKFPISRPNLTFSTLTVSNMSPEDSSIYLCSVEDRGQGVNGYTFGSGTRLTVV.